The present T cell receptor beta chain was sequenced within a study of cytomegalovirus exposure and HLA in healthy donors. Broader study findings: Later analysis reportedly placed an Asian-associated ancestry cluster below the roughly 680-donor mean in N-insertions. The productive fraction for most TCR beta V segments was about 90% or about 30% in an earlier analysis. Sequencing artifact likely explains a cluster of highly shared sequence variants. An analysis was carried out at a later point. It showed that HLA-associated TCR beta chains were more clonally expanded than equally common non-associated chains.

The PCR made use of 60 Vbeta and 13 Jbeta primers. TCRdb's table, derived via immunoSEQ multiplex PCR, lists solely in-frame clones and lacks some. The table shows about 170,000 clones, with 75% to 85% occurring only once. The CDR3 runs to 14 residues. The V gene lost 7 bases and the J gene lost 2 bases, with 14 bases spanning the gap. Germline V gene data show CDR1 as MNHNY and CDR2 as SVGAGI (reference sequence). This clone showed up just a few times. The antigen is undetermined. The TCR sequence derives from a man aged 25-45 years in good health and CMV-seropositive. The chain joins TRBV6-6 to TRBJ2-5, with unresolved D. The sample taken for sequencing was PBMCs. The CDR3 spells CASTPLEPQETQYF. The CDR3 DNA follows: TGTGCCAGCACCCCGCTAGAACCGCAAGAGACCCAGTACTTC.